A selection of T cell receptor beta chains follows, all from one sample in a study of blood T cell repertoires in COVID-19. The assay was immunoSEQ multiplex PCR, and TCRdb's table has in-frame clones only and misses some. The table includes 150,000 to 200,000 clones, 80% to 90% detected once. The sample comprised peripheral blood. The receptors come from a man between 60 and 75 years old with acute or convalescent COVID-19. Both conserved end residues are part of each CDR3. A D gene is named only where the DNA matches it firmly. Clone size is stated in some rows and not others, as once, few, many or a class when expanded.

cdr3_nt cdr3_aa clone_size j_call v_call d_call
TGTGCCAGCAGTTTATTCCCAATTTTCGGCGGACTCGACTCCTACGAGCAGTACTTC CASSLFPIFGGLDSYEQYF once TRBJ2-7 TRBV28 NA
TGTGCCATCAGTGAGTCCACTAGCGGGGCCACAAAATACAATGAGCAGTTCTTC CAISESTSGATKYNEQFF NA TRBJ2-1 TRBV10-3 TRBD2
TGCGCCAGCAGCTTCGGGACTTTTAGCACAGATACGCAGTATTTT CASSFGTFSTDTQYF NA TRBJ2-3 TRBV5-1 NA
TGTGCCAGCAGCCCCGGGACTAGCGTGTACAATGAGCAGTTCTTC CASSPGTSVYNEQFF NA TRBJ2-1 TRBV7-3 TRBD2
TGTGCCTGGGGCACAGCTAACTATGGCTACACCTTC CAWGTANYGYTF NA TRBJ1-2 TRBV30 NA
TGTGCCAGCAGCCCCCGAGGATGGACTGAAGCTTTCTTT CASSPRGWTEAFF NA TRBJ1-1 TRBV9 NA
TGTGCCAGCAGCTCTCAGGGGAACCATGGCTACACCTTC CASSSQGNHGYTF NA TRBJ1-2 TRBV7-3 NA
TGTGCCAGCAGCCCCGGGGGTAACTATGGCTACACCTTC CASSPGGNYGYTF NA TRBJ1-2 TRBV28 NA
TGTGCCAGCAGCTTACTAGGAAATGGGGCTTCTGAAAAACTGTTTTTT CASSLLGNGASEKLFF NA TRBJ1-4 TRBV7-2 NA
TGTGCCAGTAGGGAGCCAACAGGCTTCTATGGCTACACCTTC CASREPTGFYGYTF NA TRBJ1-2 TRBV19 NA
TGTGCCAGCTCACTCACAACGGGACAGGGAAGATTCTATGGCTACACCTTC CASSLTTGQGRFYGYTF NA TRBJ1-2 TRBV18 TRBD1
TGTGCCAGCAAGGCAGGGGGGGAGACCCAGTACTTC CASKAGGETQYF NA TRBJ2-5 TRBV12-3/TRBV12-4 NA
TGTGCCAGCAGCCAAACTAGCGGGGCCTACGAGCAGTACTTC CASSQTSGAYEQYF NA TRBJ2-7 TRBV3-1/TRBV3-2 TRBD2
TGTGCCAGCAGTTTGATACTGAACAATGAGCAGTTCTTC CASSLILNNEQFF few TRBJ2-1 TRBV12-3/TRBV12-4 NA
TGTGCCAGATACCTACAGGGCCGGGATCCTACTAGCACAGATACGCAGTATTTT CARYLQGRDPTSTDTQYF once TRBJ2-3 TRBV19 NA
TGTGCCATCAGTGGCCGGGAGGGTCTGCTTGATGGCTACACCTTC CAISGREGLLDGYTF NA TRBJ1-2 TRBV10-3 NA
TGTGCCAGCAGCTTAGGGGACAGGGATCTTGACGGCGAGCAGTACTTC CASSLGDRDLDGEQYF NA TRBJ2-7 TRBV7-6 TRBD1
TGTGCCAGCAGTTACGGACAGGGGACGACCCAGTACTTC CASSYGQGTTQYF few TRBJ2-5 TRBV6-5 TRBD1
TGTGCCAGCAGCACGACCGGGACAGGGGGATACGAGCAGTACTTC CASSTTGTGGYEQYF NA TRBJ2-7 TRBV7-2 TRBD1
TGTGCCAGCAGCCCGCCGACAGGGGGCGCCGGGGCAGATACGCAGTATTTT CASSPPTGGAGADTQYF NA TRBJ2-3 TRBV7-3 TRBD1
TGTGCCAGCAGCGTGGGTCCGACCCGGGGAAACATTCAGTACTTC CASSVGPTRGNIQYF NA TRBJ2-4 TRBV9 NA
TGTGCCAGTAGCCGGACTAGCGGGAACTACAATGAGCAGTTCTTC CASSRTSGNYNEQFF few TRBJ2-1 TRBV19 TRBD2
TGTGCCAGCAGCTTTGTGGGGACAACTAGCACAGATACGCAGTATTTT CASSFVGTTSTDTQYF NA TRBJ2-3 TRBV11-2 NA
TGCGCCAGCAGCTTGGCCGGGACAGGGCATTACTCTGGAAACACCATATATTTT CASSLAGTGHYSGNTIYF NA TRBJ1-3 TRBV5-1 TRBD1
TGTGCCAGCTCACTTAACTTACAGGTTAACGAAAACATTCAGTACTTC CASSLNLQVNENIQYF NA TRBJ2-4 TRBV18 NA
TGTGCCAGCAGTTTTCCGGGACTAGCGGGAGAAGGGCAAGAGACCCAGTACTTC CASSFPGLAGEGQETQYF NA TRBJ2-5 TRBV2 TRBD2
TGCGCCAGCAGCTTGGGGACAGGGGTATACGAGCAGTACTTC CASSLGTGVYEQYF NA TRBJ2-7 TRBV5-1 TRBD1
TGCAGCGTCGCCGGGACATCCTACGAGCAGTACTTC CSVAGTSYEQYF NA TRBJ2-7 TRBV29-1 NA
TGTGCCACCCTAGCCGGTAACAGGGGCAATCAGCCCCAGCATTTT CATLAGNRGNQPQHF NA TRBJ1-5 TRBV28 NA
TGTGCCAGCAGTTTACCCGGGACAGCATCCTACGAGCAGTACTTC CASSLPGTASYEQYF NA TRBJ2-7 TRBV28 TRBD1
TGTGCCAGCAGTAGACAGCGCACAGATACGCAGTATTTT CASSRQRTDTQYF NA TRBJ2-3 TRBV6-4 NA
TGTGCCAGCAGCTCACCCCGGGAACCCCGGGAGGCTTTCTTT CASSSPREPREAFF NA TRBJ1-1 TRBV7-9 NA
TGCGCCAGCAGCTTACCCGGCAGACTCAATGAGCAGTTCTTC CASSLPGRLNEQFF NA TRBJ2-1 TRBV5-1 NA
TGTGCCAGCAGCCCTGGACAGGGGGCAAGGGAGCAGTACTTC CASSPGQGAREQYF NA TRBJ2-7 TRBV5-4 TRBD1
TGTGCCTGGACCCCAGGAGGGACTGAAGCTTTCTTT CAWTPGGTEAFF NA TRBJ1-1 TRBV30 NA
TGTGCCAGCAGCTTAGATTTAGTGAGGAGCTACGAGCAGTACTTC CASSLDLVRSYEQYF NA TRBJ2-7 TRBV7-2 NA
TGTGCCAGCAGCTTGAGGGAGTTCAACACTGAAGCTTTCTTT CASSLREFNTEAFF NA TRBJ1-1 TRBV5-5 NA
TGCGCCAGCAGCCAGAGCGACAGGATCTTTTATGGCTACACCTTC CASSQSDRIFYGYTF NA TRBJ1-2 TRBV5-1 NA
TGTGCCAGCTCACCAACAGGGCACAATCAGCCCCAGCATTTT CASSPTGHNQPQHF NA TRBJ1-5 TRBV18 NA
TGTGCCAGCAGTTTCAACACCTACGAGCAGTACTTC CASSFNTYEQYF NA TRBJ2-7 TRBV12-3/TRBV12-4 NA
TGTGCCAGCAGCCAAGATCGTCTCGGCCGGAGCTCCTACGAGCAGTACTTC CASSQDRLGRSSYEQYF NA TRBJ2-7 TRBV4-2 NA
TGCGCCAGCAGCGCTCACCCAGGGGGCGAAGGCTATGGCTACACCTTC CASSAHPGGEGYGYTF NA TRBJ1-2 TRBV5-1 TRBD1
TGTGCCAGTAGTATAGATCAGGGACAGGGGTCGAACACCGGGGAGCTGTTTTTT CASSIDQGQGSNTGELFF NA TRBJ2-2 TRBV19 TRBD1
TGTGCCAGCAGCTTAGATCGGGACACTGAAGCTTTCTTT CASSLDRDTEAFF NA TRBJ1-1 TRBV7-6 NA
TGTGCCAGCTCACCATCACAGGGGAAAAATGGCTACACCTTC CASSPSQGKNGYTF NA TRBJ1-2 TRBV18 TRBD1
TGTGCCAGTAGTACGCAACTATACAATGAGCAGTTCTTC CASSTQLYNEQFF many TRBJ2-1 TRBV19 NA
TGTGCCAGCAGCTTAATCTATAGGAGTAAGCAGTACTTC CASSLIYRSKQYF NA TRBJ2-7 TRBV7-3 NA
TGTGCCAGCAGTGGCAGGTGGGACAGGGGTTACGAGCAGTACTTC CASSGRWDRGYEQYF few TRBJ2-7 TRBV28 TRBD1
TGTGCCAGCAGTGAGGCAGGGGGCGGTCAGCCCCAGCATTTT CASSEAGGGQPQHF few TRBJ1-5 TRBV6-1 TRBD1
TGTGCCAGCAGCACCACTACAGGTCTTAGCGAGACCCAGTACTTC CASSTTTGLSETQYF NA TRBJ2-5 TRBV7-8 NA
TGTGCCAGCAGCGTAGCGGAGCGGGGTGAGGTTGTAGCCAAAAACATTCAGTACTTC CASSVAERGEVVAKNIQYF NA TRBJ2-4 TRBV9 TRBD2
TGTGCCAGCAGCTTGGGACAGGCAGGGTATGGCTACACCTTC CASSLGQAGYGYTF NA TRBJ1-2 TRBV11-2 TRBD1
TGTGCCAGCACGGGGTACGGGAACACTGAAGCTTTCTTT CASTGYGNTEAFF once TRBJ1-1 TRBV2 NA